These T cell receptor beta chains were read from a single sample in a study of glioma-infiltrating T cells after dendritic cell vaccination. Method: immunoSEQ multiplex PCR; TCRdb's copy keeps in-frame clones and lacks some. The sample lists around 96,000 clones; roughly 83% were seen once. The source was blood, collected before dendritic cell vaccination. These receptors originate from a human donor with glioblastoma. Each CDR3 is given with its conserved first and last residue. The order of the fields is J gene, D gene, clone size, V gene, CDR3 protein, CDR3 DNA. The D gene is left open where the match is weak. The size entry is marked missing in some rows and otherwise reads once, few, many or a size class.

j_call: TRBJ2-7; d_call: NA; clone_size: NA; v_call: TRBV29-1; cdr3_aa: CSVAGSSYEQYF; cdr3_nt: TGCAGCGTTGCTGGGAGCTCCTACGAGCAGTACTTC
j_call: TRBJ2-3; d_call: NA; clone_size: once; v_call: TRBV9; cdr3_aa: CASSKETARRTDTQYF; cdr3_nt: TGTGCCAGCAGTAAGGAGACAGCTAGACGCACAGATACGCAGTATTTT
j_call: TRBJ2-5; d_call: NA; clone_size: NA; v_call: TRBV7-9; cdr3_aa: CASSLVSSKETQYF; cdr3_nt: TGTGCCAGCAGCTTAGTATCGAGCAAAGAGACCCAGTACTTC
j_call: TRBJ2-1; d_call: TRBD2; clone_size: NA; v_call: TRBV19; cdr3_aa: CASSIGASGRRVAYNEQFF; cdr3_nt: TGTGCCAGTAGTATCGGTGCTAGCGGGAGGAGGGTAGCGTACAATGAGCAGTTCTTC
j_call: TRBJ1-6; d_call: TRBD1; clone_size: NA; v_call: TRBV7-2; cdr3_aa: CASSSWPGTDNSPLHF; cdr3_nt: TGTGCCAGCAGCTCATGGCCCGGGACAGATAATTCACCCCTCCACTTT
j_call: TRBJ2-5; d_call: NA; clone_size: NA; v_call: TRBV27; cdr3_aa: CASSLSAYQETQYF; cdr3_nt: TGTGCCAGCAGTTTATCCGCGTACCAAGAGACCCAGTACTTC
j_call: TRBJ1-2; d_call: TRBD1; clone_size: NA; v_call: TRBV18; cdr3_aa: CASSPFRQGDGGYTF; cdr3_nt: TGTGCCAGCTCACCATTTCGACAGGGTGATGGTGGCTACACCTTC
j_call: TRBJ1-1; d_call: NA; clone_size: NA; v_call: TRBV7-9; cdr3_aa: CASSLERVRTEAFF; cdr3_nt: TGTGCCAGCAGCTTAGAGCGGGTAAGGACTGAAGCTTTCTTT
j_call: TRBJ2-7; d_call: TRBD1; clone_size: NA; v_call: TRBV28; cdr3_aa: CASRSGQGIYYEQYF; cdr3_nt: TGTGCCAGCAGGTCAGGACAGGGAATTTACTACGAGCAGTACTTC
j_call: TRBJ2-3; d_call: NA; clone_size: NA; v_call: TRBV19; cdr3_aa: CASRRSLSSTDTQYF; cdr3_nt: TGTGCCAGTAGACGGAGCCTGTCGTCCACAGATACGCAGTATTTT
j_call: TRBJ1-2; d_call: TRBD1; clone_size: NA; v_call: TRBV12-5; cdr3_aa: CASGPDREIYGYTF; cdr3_nt: TGTGCTAGTGGCCCGGACAGGGAGATTTATGGCTACACCTTC
j_call: TRBJ2-7; d_call: NA; clone_size: NA; v_call: TRBV5-1; cdr3_aa: CASSSRGRSYEQYF; cdr3_nt: TGCGCCAGCAGCTCTAGGGGGAGATCCTACGAGCAGTACTTC
j_call: TRBJ1-5; d_call: TRBD1; clone_size: NA; v_call: TRBV15; cdr3_aa: CATSRDWDRGRLANQPQHF; cdr3_nt: TGTGCCACCAGCAGAGATTGGGACAGGGGGCGGTTGGCCAATCAGCCCCAGCATTTT
j_call: TRBJ2-7; d_call: NA; clone_size: NA; v_call: TRBV10-3; cdr3_aa: CAIAQGSYEQYF; cdr3_nt: TGTGCCATCGCCCAGGGGAGCTACGAGCAGTACTTC
j_call: TRBJ1-2; d_call: NA; clone_size: NA; v_call: TRBV28; cdr3_aa: CASNNWGNRHYGYTF; cdr3_nt: TGTGCCAGCAATAATTGGGGAAACAGGCATTATGGCTACACCTTC
j_call: TRBJ1-1; d_call: TRBD1; clone_size: NA; v_call: TRBV5-1; cdr3_aa: CASSGRTQTGDLLLGTEAFF; cdr3_nt: TGCGCCAGCAGCGGTAGAACTCAAACAGGGGATTTATTACTAGGCACTGAAGCTTTCTTT
j_call: TRBJ1-5; d_call: TRBD1; clone_size: few; v_call: TRBV27; cdr3_aa: CASRDGDSLNQPQHF; cdr3_nt: TGTGCCAGCAGGGACGGGGACAGCCTCAATCAGCCCCAGCATTTT
j_call: TRBJ1-5; d_call: NA; clone_size: NA; v_call: TRBV15; cdr3_aa: CATSRDMRGGYGQPQHF; cdr3_nt: TGTGCCACCAGCAGAGATATGAGGGGAGGCTATGGTCAGCCCCAGCATTTT
j_call: TRBJ2-1; d_call: NA; clone_size: NA; v_call: TRBV19; cdr3_aa: CASSPPVGGHYNEQFF; cdr3_nt: TGTGCCAGTAGTCCCCCCGTCGGGGGGCACTACAATGAGCAGTTCTTC
j_call: TRBJ1-2; d_call: TRBD1; clone_size: NA; v_call: TRBV2; cdr3_aa: CASGGQTESGGYTF; cdr3_nt: TGTGCCAGCGGGGGACAGACCGAAAGCGGCGGCTACACCTTC
j_call: TRBJ1-4; d_call: TRBD1; clone_size: few; v_call: TRBV28; cdr3_aa: CASKGTVNEKLFF; cdr3_nt: TGTGCCAGCAAGGGGACAGTGAATGAAAAACTGTTTTTT
j_call: TRBJ2-2; d_call: TRBD2; clone_size: NA; v_call: TRBV2; cdr3_aa: CASTASGRAGTGELFF; cdr3_nt: TGTGCCAGCACGGCTAGCGGGAGGGCGGGCACCGGGGAGCTGTTTTTT
j_call: TRBJ2-2; d_call: NA; clone_size: NA; v_call: TRBV30; cdr3_aa: CAWSVDRPNTGELFF; cdr3_nt: TGTGCCTGGAGTGTCGACAGACCGAACACCGGGGAGCTGTTTTTT
j_call: TRBJ2-7; d_call: NA; clone_size: NA; v_call: TRBV5-1; cdr3_aa: CASSLVVSWGGLSSYEQYF; cdr3_nt: TGCGCCAGCAGCTTGGTTGTCAGTTGGGGAGGACTCAGCTCCTATGAGCAGTACTTC
j_call: TRBJ1-3; d_call: NA; clone_size: few; v_call: TRBV4-1; cdr3_aa: CASSQGRGSGNTIYF; cdr3_nt: TGCGCCAGCAGCCAAGGAAGGGGATCTGGAAACACCATATATTTT
j_call: TRBJ2-1; d_call: TRBD1; clone_size: NA; v_call: TRBV6-4; cdr3_aa: CASSENRGSYNEQFF; cdr3_nt: TGTGCCAGCAGTGAAAACAGGGGCTCCTACAATGAGCAGTTCTTC
j_call: TRBJ1-4; d_call: NA; clone_size: once; v_call: TRBV4-1; cdr3_aa: CASSRGAAWANEKLFF; cdr3_nt: TGCGCCAGCAGCCGAGGCGCCGCTTGGGCTAATGAAAAACTGTTTTTT
j_call: TRBJ2-1; d_call: NA; clone_size: NA; v_call: TRBV29-1; cdr3_aa: CSAGKSGAPTNEQFF; cdr3_nt: TGCAGCGCCGGAAAAAGTGGGGCGCCTACAAATGAGCAGTTCTTC